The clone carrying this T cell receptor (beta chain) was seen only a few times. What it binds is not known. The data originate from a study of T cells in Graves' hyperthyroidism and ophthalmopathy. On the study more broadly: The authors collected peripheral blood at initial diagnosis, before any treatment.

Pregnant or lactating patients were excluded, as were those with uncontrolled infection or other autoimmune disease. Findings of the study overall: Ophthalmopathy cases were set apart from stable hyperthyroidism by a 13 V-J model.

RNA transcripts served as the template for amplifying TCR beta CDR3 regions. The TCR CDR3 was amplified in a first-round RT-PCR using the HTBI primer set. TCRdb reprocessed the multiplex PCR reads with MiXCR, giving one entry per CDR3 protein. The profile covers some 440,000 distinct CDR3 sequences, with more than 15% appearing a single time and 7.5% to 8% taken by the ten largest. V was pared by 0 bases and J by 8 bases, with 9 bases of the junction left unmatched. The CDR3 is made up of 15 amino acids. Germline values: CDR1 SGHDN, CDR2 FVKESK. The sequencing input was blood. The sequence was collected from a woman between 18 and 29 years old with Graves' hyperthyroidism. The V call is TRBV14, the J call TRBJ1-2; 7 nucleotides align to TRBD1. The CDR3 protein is CASSQETGYYRGYTF. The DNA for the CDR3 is TGTGCCAGCAGCCAAGAGACAGGGTACTATCGCGGCTACACCTTC.